This TCR beta chain came from a study of T cell repertoires in cytomegalovirus infection. Study as a whole: Carrying CMV and the relevant HLA type showed in public TCR beta signatures. Study-wide points: People with CMV and the relevant HLA were identified by cumulative public TCR beta family frequency. Ex vivo, HLA-C-restricted CMV-specific TCR beta clonotypes prevailed over the rest of the response.

CDR1 and CDR2 from the germline V gene are ENHRY and SYGVKD. The CDR3 consists of 12 residues. Between the trimmed V and J ends, which lost 0 bases and 6 bases, there was a span of 5 bases. Worth noting for this clonotype: No antigen is known for it.

TCRdb analysed the reads with MiXCR anew, one entry per CDR3 protein. The sample lists 630,000 or so distinct CDR3 sequences; roughly 24% were seen once. This sequence was found in a human donor in good health (CMV status not recorded). Some clones in this sample may be carry-over from other donors' samples. The V gene is TRBV10-3, the J gene TRBJ1-1, with D uncertain. Sequenced sample: CD8+ T cells from PBMCs. This CDR3 is CAISESLPEAFF. The CDR3 DNA is TGTGCCATCAGTGAGTCGTTACCTGAAGCTTTCTTT.